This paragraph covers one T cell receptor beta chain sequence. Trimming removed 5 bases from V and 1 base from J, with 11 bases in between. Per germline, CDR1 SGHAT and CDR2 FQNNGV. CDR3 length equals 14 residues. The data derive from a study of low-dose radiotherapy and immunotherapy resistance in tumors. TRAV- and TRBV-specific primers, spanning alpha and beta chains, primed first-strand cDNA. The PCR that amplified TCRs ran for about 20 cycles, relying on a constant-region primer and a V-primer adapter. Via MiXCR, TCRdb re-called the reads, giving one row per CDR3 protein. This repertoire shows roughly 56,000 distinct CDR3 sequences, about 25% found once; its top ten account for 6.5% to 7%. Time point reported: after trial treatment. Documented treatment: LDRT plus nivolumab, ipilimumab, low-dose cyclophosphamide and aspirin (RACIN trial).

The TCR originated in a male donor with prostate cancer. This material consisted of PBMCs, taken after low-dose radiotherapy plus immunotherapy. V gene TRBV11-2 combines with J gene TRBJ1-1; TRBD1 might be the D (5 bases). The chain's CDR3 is CASSRRDGNTEAFF. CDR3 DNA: TGTGCCAGCAGCCGACGGGACGGGAACACTGAAGCTTTCTTT.